What follows are 2 T cell receptor beta chains derived from one specimen sequenced in a study of blood T cell repertoires in COVID-19. Profiled with immunoSEQ multiplex PCR; TCRdb holds only in-frame clones, not every one. This table holds around 25,000 clones, around 90% found once. The sequenced sample was peripheral blood. The source of these receptors is a human donor in a cohort sampled during active COVID-19.

This clone showed up just once. The chain couples TRBV7-3 to TRBJ2-5; 8 bases line up with TRBD1. V shed 7 bases and J 4 bases; nucleotides not matched to a gene: 17. Germline V gene sequence: CDR1 SGHTA, CDR2 FQGTGA. The CDR3 covers 17 residues. CDR3 in DNA: TGTGCCAGCAAACCCACCCCGGACAGGGAGTTGGGAGAGACCCAGTACTTC. Protein: CASKPTPDRELGETQYF.

The chain couples TRBV19 to TRBJ1-1; D possibly corresponds to TRBD1 (5 bases). This CDR3 region has 13 residues. Trimming removed 10 bases from V and 0 bases from J, with 12 bases in between. The germline V gene encodes CDR1 LNHDA and CDR2 SQIVND (reference sequence). This CDR3 is CATATALNTEAFF. As DNA, the CDR3 is TGTGCCACCGCGACAGCCTTGAACACTGAAGCTTTCTTT.